This record looks at one T cell receptor beta chain sequence and its context. Its antigen is currently unknown. This specimen comes from a study of shared clonotypes between healthy human individuals. Whole-study context: CD4 naive and memory got three plates each, CD8 naive two, CD8 memory one. Study-level points and caveats: Naive subsets usually exceeded memory subsets in estimated richness. Approximately 4.6% of naive CD4 clonotypes were common to a few donors.

Authors' analysis steps: Junction-only sequences without quality scores were provided by ImmunoSEQ, so filtering was different. Using immunoSEQ multiplex PCR, the repertoire was profiled, and TCRdb retains in-frame clones only, with some absent. That table gives V, J and clone size, and the DNA gave D and trimming. The sample holds more than 500,000 clones; roughly 95% are singletons and the top ten take 0.095% to 0.14%. CD45RO-negative cells were positively selected for CCR7, leaving out terminally differentiated effector memory CD45RA+ cells. This CDR3 comprises 14 residues. The specimen was naive CD8+ T cells sorted from blood. This clonotype originated in a woman aged 25 to 39 in good health. The chain combines TRBV21-1 with TRBJ1-2; the table's D call of TRBD1 was not tested on the DNA. TRBV21-1 is deemed a pseudogene. The CDR3 spells CASSKVFRGNGYTF. CDR3 nucleotide sequence: TGTGCCAGCAGCAAAGTGTTCAGGGGAAATGGCTACACCTTC.